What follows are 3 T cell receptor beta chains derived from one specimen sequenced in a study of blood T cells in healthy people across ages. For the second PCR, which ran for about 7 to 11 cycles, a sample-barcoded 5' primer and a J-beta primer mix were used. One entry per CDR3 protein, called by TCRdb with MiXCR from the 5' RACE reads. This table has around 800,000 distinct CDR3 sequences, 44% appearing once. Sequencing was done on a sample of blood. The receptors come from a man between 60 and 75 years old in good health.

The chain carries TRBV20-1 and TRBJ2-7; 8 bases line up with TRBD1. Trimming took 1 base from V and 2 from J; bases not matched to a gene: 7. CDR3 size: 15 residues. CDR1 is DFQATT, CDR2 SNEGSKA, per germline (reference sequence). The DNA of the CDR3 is TGCAGTGCTAGAGGGGGGACAGGCGGGCCCTACGAGCAGTACTTC. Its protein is CSARGGTGGPYEQYF.

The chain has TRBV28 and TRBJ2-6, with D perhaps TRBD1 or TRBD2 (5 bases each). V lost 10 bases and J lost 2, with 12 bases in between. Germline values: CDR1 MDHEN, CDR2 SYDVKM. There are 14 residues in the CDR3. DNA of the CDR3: TGTGCCACCCTAATGGGGGCTGGGGCCAACGTCCTGACTTTC. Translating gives CATLMGAGANVLTF.

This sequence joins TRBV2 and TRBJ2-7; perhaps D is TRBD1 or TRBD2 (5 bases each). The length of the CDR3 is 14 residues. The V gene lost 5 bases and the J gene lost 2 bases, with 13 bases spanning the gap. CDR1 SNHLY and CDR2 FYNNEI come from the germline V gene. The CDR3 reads CASSFTGAAYEQYF. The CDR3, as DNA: TGTGCCAGCAGTTTTACCGGGGCGGCCTACGAGCAGTACTTC.